The text below deals with one T cell receptor (beta chain). What it recognizes is unknown. The junction departs from germline at one end; a sequencing error may be responsible. These data belong to a study of cytomegalovirus exposure and HLA in healthy donors. General observations from the study: Common viral pathogens seemed to be connected with several of the most significant clusters, according to a later analysis. Some TCR beta chains (roughly 160 of them) were listed as cytomegalovirus-associated. The CMV antigen specificity of a few CMV-associated chains was confirmed through in vitro analysis.

Donors likely had unrecorded immune exposures despite being nominally healthy when sampled. The CDR3 contains 15 residues. Looked up from germline, CDR1 is SGHTA and CDR2 is FQGTGA. 13 Jbeta primers and 60 Vbeta primers were used for the PCR. The method was immunoSEQ multiplex PCR; TCRdb's version includes in-frame clones alone and lacks a portion of them. The sample lists fewer than 200,000 clones; more than 75% were seen once. Sequences were obtained from PBMCs. This chain connects TRBV7-3 to TRBJ1-5; D is uncertain. The clonotype was recovered from a girl aged 10-17 years in good health and CMV-seropositive. Here the CDR3 reads CASSLTALSNQPQHF. The DNA of the CDR3 is TGTGCCAGCAGCCTAACAGCGCTTAGCAATCAGCCCCAGCATTTT.